Following are 8 T cell receptor beta chains from one sample sequenced in a study of cytomegalovirus exposure and HLA in healthy donors (dated by TCRdb to the late 2010s). The library was produced with the immunoSEQ multiplex PCR assay. The multiplex PCR relied on a mix of 60 forward primers for TCR Vbeta segments and 13 reverse primers for TCR Jbeta segments. The clones in this table, taken by TCRdb from immuneACCESS, are in-frame only. Not every clone is retained; where verified, under half of the shortfall comes from an unresolved V gene, and the cause of the rest is unknown. The table for this sample lists roughly 290,000 clones; around 80% of them were counted only once. Clones ranked in the top ten supply about 0.3% of the sample. Sequencing input: PBMCs. Source of these receptors: a girl aged 2 to 10 in good health and CMV-seronegative.

J is TRBJ2-7 and V is TRBV28; D not certain. Germline loops: CDR1 MDHEN, CDR2 SYDVKM. The CDR3 is 12 residues long. V was trimmed by 2 bases and J by 3 bases, leaving 5 bases between them. The CDR3 loop is CASSLLGYEQYF. CDR3 bases: TGTGCCAGCAGTTTACTCGGCTACGAGCAGTACTTC.

The J gene is TRBJ2-7, the V gene TRBV6-6, with D tentatively TRBD2 (6 bases). Germline CDR1 reads MNHNY; CDR2 reads SVGAGI (reference sequence). Trimming pared 2 bases from V and 7 bases from J, leaving 15 bases between. The CDR3 covers 14 residues. CDR3 protein: CASSYAFGRGEQYF. In DNA form, the CDR3 reads TGTGCCAGCAGTTACGCTTTCGGGAGAGGAGAGCAGTACTTC.

This chain connects TRBV7-9 to TRBJ2-5, with D possibly matching TRBD2 (5 bases). Between the trimmed V and J ends, which lost 5 bases and 5 bases, there was a span of 15 bases. This CDR3 is built from 14 residues. Looked up from germline, CDR1 is SEHNR and CDR2 is FQNEAQ (reference sequence). CDR3 sequence reads: CASSRGSGLETQYF. The CDR3 nucleotides are TGTGCCAGCAGCCGAGGTTCGGGATTGGAGACCCAGTACTTC.

This clone was seen just once. This chain links TRBV27 with TRBJ2-3, with TRBD2 identical over 7 bases. The V gene's germline CDR1 is MNHEY and CDR2 SMNVEV (reference sequence). Unmatched junction bases numbered 8, after V lost 3 bases and J lost 5 bases. The length of the CDR3 is 15 residues. The CDR3 bases are TGTGCCAGCAGTTTGTGGGCGGGAGTAAAAGATACGCAGTATTTT. This translates into CASSLWAGVKDTQYF.

V gene TRBV10-1 combines with J gene TRBJ2-3; 8 nucleotides agree with TRBD2. CDR3 length equals 15 residues. J lost 1 base, V lost 8 bases, and 8 bases had no gene match. Germline V gene data show CDR1 as WNHNN and CDR2 as SYGVQD (reference sequence). This chain's CDR3 is CASCPAGVGTDTQYF. DNA of the CDR3: TGCGCCAGCTGTCCAGCGGGAGTAGGCACAGATACGCAGTATTTT.

This sequence joins TRBV11-2 and TRBJ1-5; no reliable D call. V was clipped by 1 base and J by 7 bases, with 8 bases between them. Germline CDR1 reads SGHAT; CDR2 reads FQNNGV. CDR3 length: 13 amino acids. The CDR3 is CASSLAEEQPQHF. DNA of the CDR3: TGTGCCAGCAGCTTAGCCGAGGAGCAGCCCCAGCATTTT.

The chain combines TRBV6-6 with TRBJ2-5; 12 bases align to TRBD2. The CDR3 extends over 16 amino acids. With 6 bases clipped from V and 0 bases from J, the junction kept 5 bases outside the gene matches. Germline V gene sequence: CDR1 MNHNY, CDR2 SVGAGI (reference sequence). In nucleotides, the CDR3 is TGTGCCAGCAGAGGGCTAGCGGGAGGGCACCAAGAGACCCAGTACTTC. It translates to CASRGLAGGHQETQYF.

This chain links TRBV15 with TRBJ2-7; TRBD2 is a possible D gene (7 bases). Trimming removed 5 bases at V and 5 bases at J, with 19 bases between. The CDR3 consists of 15 residues. In germline, CDR1 is LNHNV, CDR2 YYDKDF (reference sequence). The CDR3 nucleotides read TGTGCCACCAGCCCGACGGGGGGCGCGGGCAACGAGCAGTACTTC. Its translation: CATSPTGGAGNEQYF.